The following is a TCR beta chain sequence with its context. As yet, its antigen is unknown. Described time point: pre-treatment sample, taken before nivolumab and TIL therapy. Pleural nodules or supraclavicular lymph nodes made up most of the excised metastases sampled. The immunoSEQ assay was v3. TCRdb's copy holds only in-frame clones and misses some; the assay was immunoSEQ multiplex PCR. The sample has 45,000 to 50,000 clones, less than 85% seen once. Germline V CDR1 and CDR2: MNHEY, SVGAGI. The CDR3 extends over 11 amino acids. Trimming left V 5 bases short and J 7 bases short, with 8 bases between. The data belong to a study of TIL therapy for anti-PD-1-resistant metastatic lung cancer. General study points: Compared with baseline intratumoral T cells, expanded TIL cultures were more clonal and less diverse (about 5.8% vs 31%).

This sequence joins TRBV6-5 and TRBJ1-2; no clear D. The sample consisted of tumor tissue, taken at baseline. The TCR sequence derives from a person aged 25 to 80 with non-small cell lung cancer. The CDR3 DNA sequence: TGTGCCAGCAGTGAAGTAGGTGGCTACACCTTC. As protein: CASSEVGGYTF.